This T cell receptor (beta chain) was documented in a study of CD8 T cells in Susac syndrome. The study's findings and limits: In its TCR sequencing and HLA analysis, the study acknowledged that the number of individuals was relatively small.

Sequencing of TCR beta covered CD8+ and CD4+ T cells obtained from blood. An input of about 0.5 to 1 ug of RNA was subjected to reverse transcription using random hexamers. TCRdb re-called the immunoSEQ multiplex PCR reads with MiXCR, one entry per CDR3 protein. The sample holds roughly 130,000 distinct CDR3 sequences; less than 95% are singletons and the top ten take 0.1% to 0.15%. Concerning this clonotype: Its antigen is unidentified.

Per germline, CDR1 LNHDA and CDR2 SQIVND (reference sequence). V lost 2 bases, J lost 2 bases, and 10 bases lay in between. CDR3 length equals 15 residues. The rearrangement links TRBV19 to TRBJ1-5, with D maybe TRBD1 (6 bases). What was sequenced was CD4+ T cells from PBMCs. This TCR came from a human donor with multiple sclerosis. The CDR3 bases are TGTGCCAGTAGTATATCCGGGGGCGGCAATCAGCCCCAGCATTTT. Amino acid sequence: CASSISGGGNQPQHF.